The T cell receptor beta chain described here comes from a study of CD8+ T cells in alopecia areata. About the research overall: Treated patients took oral tofacitinib at 5 to 10 mg twice daily.

Specimens obtained from alopecia areata patients comprised lesional scalp punch biopsies and peripheral blood. V shed 1 base and J 5 bases; nucleotides not matched to a gene: 13. Germline values: CDR1 LGHNA, CDR2 YNFKEQ. CDR3 size: 18 residues. Following extraction, RNA underwent reverse transcription to cDNA, which served as the sequencing template. The data were produced by immunoSEQ multiplex PCR, yet TCRdb's version contains in-frame clones alone and is incomplete. The table has about 20,000 clones, 66% seen once. This sequence joins TRBV4-2 and TRBJ1-1; 10 bases map to TRBD1. Sample: skin, taken at week 0. This sequence originates from a human donor with alopecia areata. This CDR3 reads CASSQGGLGQGVSTEAFF. The DNA of the CDR3 is TGTGCCAGCAGCCAAGGTGGGCTAGGACAGGGGGTGAGTACTGAAGCTTTCTTT.